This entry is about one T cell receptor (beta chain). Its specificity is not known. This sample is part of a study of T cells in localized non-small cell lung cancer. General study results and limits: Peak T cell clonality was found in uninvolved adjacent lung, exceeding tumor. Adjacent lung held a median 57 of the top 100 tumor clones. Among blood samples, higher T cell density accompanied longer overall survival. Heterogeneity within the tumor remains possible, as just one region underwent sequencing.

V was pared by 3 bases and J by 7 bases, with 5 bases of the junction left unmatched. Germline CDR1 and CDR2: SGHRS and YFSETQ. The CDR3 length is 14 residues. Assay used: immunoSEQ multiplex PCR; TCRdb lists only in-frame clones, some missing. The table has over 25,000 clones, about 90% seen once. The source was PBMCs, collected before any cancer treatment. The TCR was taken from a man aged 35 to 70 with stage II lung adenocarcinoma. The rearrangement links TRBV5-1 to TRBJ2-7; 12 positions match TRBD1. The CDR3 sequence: CASSSGTGGEEQYF. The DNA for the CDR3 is TGCGCCAGCAGCTCAGGGACAGGGGGCGAGGAGCAGTACTTC.